This TCR beta chain was profiled in a study of blood T cells in healthy people across ages. Findings and limits, study-wide: Aged donors had fewer naive CD4+ cells and lower diversity than long-lived donors.

The table lists this clonotype with a few counts. The antigen is unknown. Next came a second PCR, run for about 6 to 12 cycles, which used a sample-barcoded 5' primer along with a J-beta primer mix. TCRdb fed the 5' RACE reads into MiXCR, producing one record per CDR3 protein. Among over 750,000 distinct CDR3 sequences listed, around a quarter were seen once. In terms of origin and age, donors were healthy Caucasian individuals from Russia aged roughly 6 to 90. The CDR3 has 13 residues. Germline values: CDR1 MNHNY, CDR2 SVGAGI (reference sequence). The germline V and J ends were trimmed by 5 bases and 11 bases, with 18 bases remaining between them. These same data were also listed under a study on T cells of mothers and their children. From that report: Using the M1S primer, the second PCR added sample barcodes along with 2-4 random nucleotides.

The receptor was derived from a boy aged 10-17 years in good health. The sample consisted of blood. The chain recombines TRBV6-6 with TRBJ1-1; tentatively, D is TRBD1 (5 bases). This CDR3 is CASSNTLGDRAFF. For the CDR3, the DNA is TGTGCCAGCAGTAATACTCTAGGGGACCGTGCTTTCTTT.